A single sample is the source of the 8 T cell receptor beta chains below, sequenced in a study of cytomegalovirus exposure and HLA in healthy donors listed by TCRdb under 2017. The library was generated by the immunoSEQ multiplex PCR assay. Not all clones reach the TCRdb copy of this immuneACCESS table, which keeps in-frame sequences only. Checked studies attribute under half of the gap to unresolved V genes and leave the rest unexplained. In all, the sample holds 200,000 or so clones, and roughly 85% of those were seen once. The ten largest clones capture about 6% of the sample. The specimen sequenced was PBMCs. Every receptor here comes from a woman aged 18-30 years in good health and CMV-seronegative.

The chain links TRBV15 to TRBJ2-7; 8 nucleotides match TRBD2. This CDR3 is built from 16 residues. The V segment lost 0 bases and the J segment 0 bases; nucleotides outside the gene matches: 4. Germline V gene data show CDR1 as LNHNV and CDR2 as YYDKDF (reference sequence). The CDR3 loop is CATSRDRGGHSYEQYF. The CDR3 DNA reads as TGTGCCACCAGCAGAGATCGGGGGGGGCACTCCTACGAGCAGTACTTC. Filled out from reference TRBV15 and TRBJ2-7, the complete variable domain reads DAMVIQNPRYQVTQFGKPVTLSCSQTLNHNVMYWYQQKSSQAPKLLFHYYDKDFNNEADTPDNFQSRRPNTSFCFLDIRSPGLGDTAMYLCATSRDRGGHSYEQYFGPGTRLTVT.

The V and J genes are TRBV30 and TRBJ1-4; weak D call: TRBD1 (6 bases). V lost 5 bases and J lost 2, with 12 bases in between. This CDR3 contains 14 residues. Per germline, CDR1 GTSNPN and CDR2 SVGIG (reference sequence). CDR3 in DNA: TGTGCCTGGGCTACAGGGTCGACTAATGAAAAACTGTTTTTT. Translating it yields CAWATGSTNEKLFF.

The chain uses TRBV6-1 and TRBJ1-5; TRBD1 might be the D (6 bases). The germline CDR1 and CDR2 sequences are MNHNS and SASEGT. V lost 5 bases, J lost 2 bases, and 10 bases lay in between. This CDR3 has 14 amino acids. DNA for the CDR3: TGTGCCAGCAGTCAGAGACAGGGCAATCAGCCCCAGCATTTT. Translated, it gives CASSQRQGNQPQHF.

This clone was observed once. The rearrangement joins TRBV7-9 to TRBJ1-1; 9 bases map to TRBD1. This CDR3 is built from 16 residues. V shed 5 bases, J shed 0 bases, and the junction held 7 bases outside the gene matches. Germline V gene sequence: CDR1 SEHNR, CDR2 FQNEAQ (reference sequence). The CDR3 nucleotides are TGTGCCAGCAGCGAATCGGGACAGGGAATGAACACTGAAGCTTTCTTT. Translation: CASSESGQGMNTEAFF.

The chain links TRBV14 to TRBJ2-7; a possible D gene is TRBD1 (5 bases). In germline, CDR1 is SGHDN, CDR2 FVKESK. Trimming cost V 1 base and J 6 bases, with 13 bases left between them. This CDR3 is built from 14 residues. Here the CDR3 DNA reads TGTGCCAGCAGCCAAGGACAGAGAAGTCCCGAGCAGTACTTC. Its protein is CASSQGQRSPEQYF.

J is TRBJ2-1 and V is TRBV7-7, with D possibly being TRBD1 (5 bases). CDR1 is SSHAT and CDR2 is FNYEAQ in the germline V gene (reference sequence). The V and J ends lost 6 bases and 3 bases respectively, with 15 bases between them. The CDR3 is made up of 15 amino acids. CDR3 sequence (DNA): TGTGCCAGCAGTACTAATAGGGGTGGCTACAATGAGCAGTTCTTC. It is translated as CASSTNRGGYNEQFF.

The rearrangement links TRBV27 to TRBJ1-5; possibly TRBD1 for D (6 bases). Germline V gives CDR1 MNHEY, CDR2 SMNVEV (reference sequence). Trimming shortened V by 6 bases and J by 2 bases, and 14 bases separated the two germline ends. This CDR3 has 15 amino acids. CDR3: CASRGRGQGNQPQHF. The CDR3 nucleotides read TGTGCCAGCAGGGGACGGGGGCAGGGCAATCAGCCCCAGCATTTT.

V and J are TRBV5-6 and TRBJ2-7; 8 positions agree with TRBD1. CDR3 size: 15 residues. The germline V gene has CDR1 SGHDT and CDR2 YYEEEE. V lost 3 bases and J lost 2; bases outside the gene matches: 7. The CDR3 nucleotides read TGTGCCAGCAGCTCCTGGGGGACAGGAGCCTACGAGCAGTACTTC. Its protein is CASSSWGTGAYEQYF.